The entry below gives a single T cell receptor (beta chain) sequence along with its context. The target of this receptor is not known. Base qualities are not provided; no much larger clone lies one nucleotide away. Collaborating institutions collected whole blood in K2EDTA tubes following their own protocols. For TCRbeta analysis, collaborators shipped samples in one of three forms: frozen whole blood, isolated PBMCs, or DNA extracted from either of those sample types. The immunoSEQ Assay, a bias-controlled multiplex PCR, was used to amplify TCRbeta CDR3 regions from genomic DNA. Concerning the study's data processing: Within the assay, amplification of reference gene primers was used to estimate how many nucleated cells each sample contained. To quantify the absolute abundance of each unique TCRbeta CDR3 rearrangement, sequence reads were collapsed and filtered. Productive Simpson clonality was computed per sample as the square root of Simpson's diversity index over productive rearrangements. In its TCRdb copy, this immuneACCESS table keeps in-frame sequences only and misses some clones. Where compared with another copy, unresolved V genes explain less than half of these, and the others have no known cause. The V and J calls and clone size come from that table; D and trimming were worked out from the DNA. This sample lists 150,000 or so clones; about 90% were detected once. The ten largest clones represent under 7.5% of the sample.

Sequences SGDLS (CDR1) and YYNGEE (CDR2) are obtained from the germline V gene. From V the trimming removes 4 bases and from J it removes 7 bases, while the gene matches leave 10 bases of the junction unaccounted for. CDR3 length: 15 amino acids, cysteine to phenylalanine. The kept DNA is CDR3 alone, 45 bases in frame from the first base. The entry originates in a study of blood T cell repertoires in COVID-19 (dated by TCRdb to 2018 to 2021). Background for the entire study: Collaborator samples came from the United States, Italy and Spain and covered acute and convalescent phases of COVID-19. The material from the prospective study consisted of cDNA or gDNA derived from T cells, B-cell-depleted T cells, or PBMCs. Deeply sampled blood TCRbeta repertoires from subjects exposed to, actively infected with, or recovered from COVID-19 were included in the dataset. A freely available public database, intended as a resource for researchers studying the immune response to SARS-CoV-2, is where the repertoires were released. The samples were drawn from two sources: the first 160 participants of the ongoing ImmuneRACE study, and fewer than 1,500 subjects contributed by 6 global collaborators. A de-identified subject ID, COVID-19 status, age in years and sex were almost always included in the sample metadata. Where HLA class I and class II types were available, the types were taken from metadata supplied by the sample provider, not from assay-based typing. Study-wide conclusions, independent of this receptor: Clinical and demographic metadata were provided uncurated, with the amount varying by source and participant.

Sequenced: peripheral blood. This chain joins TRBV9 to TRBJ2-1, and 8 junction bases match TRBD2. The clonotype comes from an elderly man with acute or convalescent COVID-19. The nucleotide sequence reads TGTGCCAGCAGCCCCCGGGTAGCGGGACTGAATGAGCAGTTCTTC. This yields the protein CASSPRVAGLNEQFF.